This T cell receptor beta chain was recorded in a study of CD8 T cells in Susac syndrome. The multiple sclerosis control group consisted of treatment-naive patients whose relapsing-remitting disease, which was either stable or active, fulfilled revised McDonald criteria. TEMRA cells were FACS-enriched, and CD8+ and CD4+ T cells were isolated negatively. The RNA, roughly 0.45 to 1 ug, was put through reverse transcription using random hexamers. One entry per CDR3 protein, called by TCRdb with MiXCR from the immunoSEQ multiplex PCR reads. Of 120,000 or so distinct CDR3 sequences in the sample, approximately 94% were seen once. The TCR was taken from a human donor with multiple sclerosis. The sample was CD4+ T cells from PBMCs.

Here the CDR3 reads CASSPGLVEGYTF. The CDR3 coding sequence is TGCGCCAGCAGCCCCGGTCTTGTGGAGGGCTACACCTTC. J is TRBJ1-2 and V is TRBV4-1, with D unresolved. Germline assignment: CDR1 MGHRA and CDR2 YSYEKL. The V gene lost 4 bases and the J gene lost 8 bases, with 14 bases spanning the gap. The CDR3 has 13 residues.